This TCR beta chain was captured in a study of type 1 regulatory T cells. On the study more broadly: An in vitro protocol generated T-allo10, a Tr1-enriched, alloantigen-specific CD4 T cell product. Study-wide results and limits: Compared with non-Tr1 cells, Tr1 cells showed a narrower TCR repertoire.

With respect to this clonotype: Its antigen is not known.

This CDR3 comprises 13 residues. Germline V lookup: CDR1 SEHNR, CDR2 FQNEAQ (reference sequence). Trimming cost V 0 bases and J 4 bases, with 5 bases left between them. TCRdb itself ran the reads through MiXCR, one entry per CDR3 protein. The sample lists tens of thousands of distinct CDR3 sequences, roughly 20% occurring once. The chain is built from TRBV7-9 and TRBJ2-3; D gene ambiguous. The specimen sequenced was cultured type 1 regulatory T (Tr1) cells, either the whole culture or a sorted fraction (not recorded which). This TCR was sampled from a human donor in good health. In nucleotides, the CDR3 is TGTGCCAGCAGCTTAGCAAAGGCAGATACGCAGTATTTT. Its translation: CASSLAKADTQYF.